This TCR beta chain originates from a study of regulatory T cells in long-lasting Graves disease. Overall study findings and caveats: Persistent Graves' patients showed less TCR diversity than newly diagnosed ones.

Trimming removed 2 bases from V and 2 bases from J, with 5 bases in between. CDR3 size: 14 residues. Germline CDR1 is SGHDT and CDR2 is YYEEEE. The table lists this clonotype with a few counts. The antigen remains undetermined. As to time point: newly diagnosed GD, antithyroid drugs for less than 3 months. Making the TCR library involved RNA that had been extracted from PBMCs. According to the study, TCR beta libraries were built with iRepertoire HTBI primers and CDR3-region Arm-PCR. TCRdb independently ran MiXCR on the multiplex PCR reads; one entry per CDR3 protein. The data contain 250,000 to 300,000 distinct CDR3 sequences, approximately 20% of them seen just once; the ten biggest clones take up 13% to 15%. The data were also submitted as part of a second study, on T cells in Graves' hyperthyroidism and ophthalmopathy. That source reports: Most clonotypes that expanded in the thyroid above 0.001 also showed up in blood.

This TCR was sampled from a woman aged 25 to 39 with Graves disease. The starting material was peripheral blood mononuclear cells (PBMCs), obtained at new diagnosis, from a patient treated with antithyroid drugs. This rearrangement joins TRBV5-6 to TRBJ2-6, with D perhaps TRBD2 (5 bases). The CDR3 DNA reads TGTGCCAGCAGCTTCGGGGCTGGGGCCAACGTCCTGACTTTC. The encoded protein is CASSFGAGANVLTF.